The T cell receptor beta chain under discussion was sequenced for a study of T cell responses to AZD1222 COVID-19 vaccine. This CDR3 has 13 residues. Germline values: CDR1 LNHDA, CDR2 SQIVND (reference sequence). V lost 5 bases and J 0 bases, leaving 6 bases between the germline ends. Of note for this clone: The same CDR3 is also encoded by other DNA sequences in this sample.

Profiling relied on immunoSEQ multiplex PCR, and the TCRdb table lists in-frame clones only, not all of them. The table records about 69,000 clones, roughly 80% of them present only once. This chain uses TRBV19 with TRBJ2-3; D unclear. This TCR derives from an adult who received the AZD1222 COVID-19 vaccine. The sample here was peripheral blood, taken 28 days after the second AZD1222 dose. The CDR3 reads CASSSLSTDTQYF. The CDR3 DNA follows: TGTGCCAGTAGTTCTCTAAGCACAGATACGCAGTATTTT.